Below are 12 T cell receptor beta chains sequenced from a single sample in a study of response to subunit inactivated influenza vaccine. A single record per CDR3 protein comes from TCRdb applying MiXCR to the RT-PCR reads. The data contain roughly 780,000 distinct CDR3 sequences, around 18% of them singletons. The sample was PBMCs from blood, taken approximately 5 days after vaccination. Receptors were obtained from a man aged 45 to 65 who received an inactivated influenza vaccine.

The V call is TRBV6-1, the J call TRBJ2-5; D might be TRBD1 (6 bases). Trimming took off 6 bases at V and 5 bases at J, with 16 bases between the two ends. Germline-derived CDR1 and CDR2 are MNHNS and SASEGT. The CDR3 has 14 residues. CDR3 protein: CASRNHRVRETQYF. CDR3 bases: TGTGCCAGCAGGAACCACAGGGTTCGGGAGACCCAGTACTTC.

This clonotype occurred a few times. The rearrangement joins TRBV6-2 or TRBV6-3 to TRBJ2-1, with 7 bases aligning to TRBD2. The CDR3 spans 15 residues. V shed 5 bases and J 0 bases; nucleotides not matched to a gene: 4. The germline V gene has CDR1 MNHEY and CDR2 SVGEGT. The CDR3 region has the DNA TGTGCCAGCAGTGAGCGGGATAGCTCCTACAATGAGCAGTTCTTC. It codes for CASSERDSSYNEQFF.

In this sample, this clonotype turned up a few times. The rearrangement uses TRBV5-1 and TRBJ2-4; TRBD2 matches 10 bases. CDR3 length: 15 amino acids. The germline V gene encodes CDR1 SGHRS and CDR2 YFSETQ. V lost 5 bases, J lost 8 bases, and 10 bases stayed unmatched. CDR3 sequence reads: CASSPLAGVDDIQYF. CDR3 coding DNA: TGCGCCAGCAGTCCCCTAGCGGGAGTTGATGACATTCAGTACTTC.

V and J are TRBV7-6 and TRBJ2-2; D not certain. Germline V gene sequence: CDR1 SGHVS, CDR2 FNYEAQ. The germline V and J ends were trimmed by 2 bases and 4 bases, with 8 bases remaining between them. The CDR3 consists of 14 residues. The CDR3 bases are TGTGCCAGCAGCTTAATCTCCGCCACCGGGGAGCTGTTTTTT. It specifies CASSLISATGELFF.

This clonotype turned up a few times. The chain joins TRBV7-2 to TRBJ2-3, with D possibly called TRBD1 or TRBD2 (5 bases each). Germline CDR1 is SGHTA and CDR2 is FQGNSA. V lost 1 base and J 3 bases, leaving 14 bases between the germline ends. The CDR3 is 16 amino acids. The chain's CDR3 is CASSLGGRWATDTQYF. CDR3 in DNA: TGTGCCAGCAGCTTAGGGGGGAGATGGGCAACAGATACGCAGTATTTT.

The V and J genes are TRBV28 and TRBJ2-7; D not resolved. The V gene's germline CDR1 is MDHEN and CDR2 SYDVKM. The CDR3 extends over 13 amino acids. V lost 6 bases and J lost 6, with 15 bases in between. This CDR3 is CASSPTKGTEQYF. For the CDR3, the DNA is TGTGCCAGCAGCCCAACGAAAGGTACCGAGCAGTACTTC. Looking up the rest from reference TRBV28 and TRBJ2-7 gives the full variable domain: DVKVTQSSRYLVKRTGEKVFLECVQDMDHENMFWYRQDPGLGLRLIYFSYDVKMKEKGDIPEGYSVSREKKERFSLILESASTNQTSMYLCASSPTKGTEQYFGPGTRLTVT.

This clonotype was seen repeatedly, ten times or more. This chain connects TRBV5-6 to TRBJ2-5; 11 positions agree with TRBD2. After removal of 4 bases from V and 3 bases from J, the junction contained 5 bases not matched to a gene. CDR3 length: 15 residues. Germline V gene lookup returns CDR1 SGHDT and CDR2 YYEEEE. CDR3: CASSHAGLAEETQYF. The CDR3 DNA follows: TGTGCCAGCAGCCATGCGGGACTAGCGGAAGAGACCCAGTACTTC. The full variable domain, in which reference TRBV5-6 and TRBJ2-5 provide the parts outside the CDR3, is DAGVTQSPTHLIKTRGQQVTLRCSPKSGHDTVSWYQQALGQGPQFIFQYYEEEERQRGNFPDRFSGHQFPNYSSELNVNALLLGDSALYLCASSHAGLAEETQYFGPGTRLLVL.

This clonotype has more than one count but fewer than ten. This sequence joins TRBV29-1 and TRBJ2-4; no definite D call. CDR1 SQVTM and CDR2 ANQGSEA come from the germline V gene. Trimming pared 4 bases from V and 1 base from J, leaving 11 bases between. The CDR3 sequence is 14 residues long. CDR3 sequence: CSVVSGFAKNIQYF. CDR3 coding DNA: TGCAGCGTTGTGTCGGGTTTCGCCAAAAACATTCAGTACTTC.

V usage is TRBV10-3 and J usage is TRBJ2-1; D uncertain. The V gene's germline CDR1 is ENHRY and CDR2 SYGVKD. Trimming stripped 8 bases from V and 8 bases from J, with 10 bases between. This CDR3 is 11 amino acids long. CDR3 bases: TGTGCCATCCGGGCCCTGGATGAGCAGTTCTTC. Translation gives CAIRALDEQFF.

The J gene is TRBJ2-7, the V gene TRBV7-2; D gene unclear. Trimming removed 4 bases from V and 6 bases from J, with 16 bases in between. The CDR3 is 14 residues long. Germline values: CDR1 SGHTA, CDR2 FQGNSA. The CDR3 spells CASSSPSAGPEQYF. The CDR3 DNA sequence: TGTGCCAGCAGCTCCCCCTCAGCCGGACCCGAGCAGTACTTC.

This chain joins TRBV7-6 and TRBJ2-2; D gene unclear. Trimming removed 1 base from V and 7 bases from J, with 7 bases in between. The CDR3 totals 13 residues. Germline CDR1 SGHVS, CDR2 FNYEAQ. CDR3 DNA: TGTGCCAGCAGCTTAGGGGCTAACGGGGAGCTGTTTTTT. Encoded protein: CASSLGANGELFF.

This clonotype has only a few counts. This chain links TRBV20-1 with TRBJ1-1; a possible D gene is TRBD1 (6 bases). Germline CDR1 DFQATT, CDR2 SNEGSKA (reference sequence). CDR3 length: 12 amino acids. In DNA form, the CDR3 reads TGCAGGGGGGGGCAGGGGAACACTGAAGCTTTCTTT. It translates to CRGGQGNTEAFF.